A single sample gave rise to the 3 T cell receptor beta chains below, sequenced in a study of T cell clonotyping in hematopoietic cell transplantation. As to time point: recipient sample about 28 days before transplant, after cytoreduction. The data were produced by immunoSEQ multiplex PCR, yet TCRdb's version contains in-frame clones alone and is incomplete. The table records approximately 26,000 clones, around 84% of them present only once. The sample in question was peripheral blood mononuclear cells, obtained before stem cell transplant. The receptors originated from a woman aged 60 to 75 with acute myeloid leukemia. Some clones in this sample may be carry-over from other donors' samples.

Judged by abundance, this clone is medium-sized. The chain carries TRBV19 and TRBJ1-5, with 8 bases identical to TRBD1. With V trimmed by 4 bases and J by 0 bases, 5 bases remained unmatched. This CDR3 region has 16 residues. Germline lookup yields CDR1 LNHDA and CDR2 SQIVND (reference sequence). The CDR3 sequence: CASSTSGGPSNQPQHF. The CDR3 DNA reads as TGTGCCAGTAGTACCTCAGGGGGCCCTAGCAATCAGCCCCAGCATTTT.

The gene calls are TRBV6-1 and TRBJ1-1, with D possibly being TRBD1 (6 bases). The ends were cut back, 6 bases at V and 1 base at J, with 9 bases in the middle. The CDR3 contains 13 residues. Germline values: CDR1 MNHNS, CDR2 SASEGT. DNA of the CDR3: TGTGCCAGCAGGCTGACAGGGAACACTGAAGCTTTCTTT. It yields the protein CASRLTGNTEAFF.

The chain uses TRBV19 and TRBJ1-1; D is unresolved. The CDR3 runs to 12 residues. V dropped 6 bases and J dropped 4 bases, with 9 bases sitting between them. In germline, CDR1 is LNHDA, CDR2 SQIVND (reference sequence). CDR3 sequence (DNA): TGTGCCAGTAGCGACTATTTCACTGAAGCTTTCTTT. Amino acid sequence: CASSDYFTEAFF.